The source of this TCR beta chain is a study of shared clonotypes between healthy human individuals. Study at large: Donor composition was a couple of women and three men, aged 18 to 49.

The naive CD8 population came from CD45RO-negative cells selected for CCR7, without terminally differentiated effector memory CD45RA+ cells. Every donor was a Caucasian adult from Nashville, Tennessee. The V gene lost 0 bases and the J gene lost 3 bases, with 12 bases spanning the gap. Germline CDR1 reads MGHRA; CDR2 reads YSYEKL. The CDR3 spans 16 residues. This clone was recorded once. Its antigen is still unknown. General observations from the study: Clonotype sharing across donors was expected to vary with sequencing depth.

Investigators spread the genomic DNA of each subset evenly over several immunoSEQ plates. Profiled with immunoSEQ multiplex PCR; TCRdb holds only in-frame clones, not every one. The table includes about 870,000 clones, almost 95% detected once. The source of this sequence is a young man in good health. V gene TRBV4-1 combines with J gene TRBJ2-1; maybe TRBD2 (6 bases). The sequenced material came from naive CD8+ T cells sorted from blood. The CDR3 sequence is CASSQDLTGGYNEQFF. CDR3 sequence (DNA): TGCGCCAGCAGCCAAGATTTGACCGGGGGCTACAATGAGCAGTTCTTC.